A selection of T cell receptor beta chains follows, all from one sample in a study of blood T cell repertoires in COVID-19. Method: immunoSEQ multiplex PCR; TCRdb's copy keeps in-frame clones and lacks some. This sample carries fewer than 200,000 clones, approximately 87% of them seen once, and the ten largest clones take roughly 20%. The sequencing sample was made of peripheral blood. The receptors were gathered from a man between 65 and 85 years old with active or convalescent COVID-19. Both conserved end residues are part of each CDR3. The order of the fields is D gene, V gene, clone size, J gene, CDR3 DNA, CDR3 protein. The D gene is left open where the match is weak. Expanded clones get a size class; other rows say once, few or many, or leave the size out.

>TRBD1|TRBV10-3|-|TRBJ1-1
TGTGCCATCGGCCAGGGGGCTTTGAACACTGAAGCTTTCTTT
CAIGQGALNTEAFF
>-|TRBV5-4|-|TRBJ1-1
TGTGCCAGCAGCTTAGACAGGAACACTGAAGCTTTCTTT
CASSLDRNTEAFF
>-|TRBV7-8|-|TRBJ2-7
TGTGCCAGCAGCCCCGGGGTCCTCTACGAGCAGTACTTC
CASSPGVLYEQYF
>TRBD2|TRBV11-2|-|TRBJ2-7
TGTGCCAGCAGCCTCGGACTAGCGGGAGTCAACGAGCAGTACTTC
CASSLGLAGVNEQYF
>-|TRBV11-2|-|TRBJ1-2
TGTGCCAGCAGCCGGAAAACAGGTGACTATGGCTACACCTTC
CASSRKTGDYGYTF
>-|TRBV19|-|TRBJ2-4
TGTGCCAGTAGTTCCACAGGACCTGTCTTGAACATTCAGTACTTC
CASSSTGPVLNIQYF
>TRBD1|TRBV7-9|-|TRBJ1-2
TGTGCCAGCAGCACAGGGGCGGGCTACTATGGCTACACCTTC
CASSTGAGYYGYTF
>-|TRBV7-2|-|TRBJ2-1
TGTGCCAGCAGCTTCCCTCTAGCGAGCTCCTACAATGAGCAGTTCTTC
CASSFPLASSYNEQFF
>-|TRBV3-1/TRBV3-2|-|TRBJ1-1
TGTGCCAGCAGCCAACCTCTTGGGGGGGCTGAAAAAGGTCGAACTGAAGCTTTCTTT
CASSQPLGGAEKGRTEAFF
>-|TRBV6-2/TRBV6-3|-|TRBJ1-5
TGTGCCAGCAGCCTAGCCGACAGTTACAATCAGCCCCAGCATTTT
CASSLADSYNQPQHF
>TRBD1|TRBV27|once|TRBJ1-2
TGTGCCAGCAGGGCCCGGGACAGGGGTAACTATGGCTACACCTTC
CASRARDRGNYGYTF
>-|TRBV18|-|TRBJ1-1
TGTGCCAGCTCCATGACAGGTAACACTGAAGCTTTCTTT
CASSMTGNTEAFF
>TRBD1|TRBV4-3|-|TRBJ1-6
TGCGCCAGCAGCCAAGTTCCGACAGGGGGTAATTCACCCCTCCACTTT
CASSQVPTGGNSPLHF
>TRBD2|TRBV5-1|-|TRBJ2-3
TGCGCCAGCAGCCTAGGGACTAGCGGGGGCACAGATACGCAGTATTTT
CASSLGTSGGTDTQYF
>-|TRBV2|-|TRBJ1-2
TGTGCCAGCAGTATTCTTTATGGCTACACCTTC
CASSILYGYTF
>-|TRBV10-1|-|TRBJ1-6
TGCGCCAGCACCACTTCCAGGAATTCACCCCTCCACTTT
CASTTSRNSPLHF
>TRBD1|TRBV30|-|TRBJ1-6
TGTGCCTGGAATCGACAGGGGGGGAATTCACCCCTCCACTTT
CAWNRQGGNSPLHF
>-|TRBV6-2/TRBV6-3|-|TRBJ1-1
TGTGCCAGCAGTTACGTGGGCAGGAACACTGAAGCTTTCTTT
CASSYVGRNTEAFF
>-|TRBV4-3|-|TRBJ2-7
TGCGCCAGCAGCCAAGACCCCCCGCCGGGGAGACGGTACGAGCAGTACTTC
CASSQDPPPGRRYEQYF
>-|TRBV2|few|TRBJ1-3
TGTGCCAGCAGTGCCCTTGGGGGGGCTGGAAACACCATATATTTT
CASSALGGAGNTIYF
>-|TRBV5-4|-|TRBJ1-1
TGTGCCAGCAGCTGGACGGGACACAACACTGAAGCTTTCTTT
CASSWTGHNTEAFF
>TRBD1|TRBV30|-|TRBJ1-5
TGTGCCTGGAGGTCCAGGGGGGCCAATCAGCCCCAGCATTTT
CAWRSRGANQPQHF